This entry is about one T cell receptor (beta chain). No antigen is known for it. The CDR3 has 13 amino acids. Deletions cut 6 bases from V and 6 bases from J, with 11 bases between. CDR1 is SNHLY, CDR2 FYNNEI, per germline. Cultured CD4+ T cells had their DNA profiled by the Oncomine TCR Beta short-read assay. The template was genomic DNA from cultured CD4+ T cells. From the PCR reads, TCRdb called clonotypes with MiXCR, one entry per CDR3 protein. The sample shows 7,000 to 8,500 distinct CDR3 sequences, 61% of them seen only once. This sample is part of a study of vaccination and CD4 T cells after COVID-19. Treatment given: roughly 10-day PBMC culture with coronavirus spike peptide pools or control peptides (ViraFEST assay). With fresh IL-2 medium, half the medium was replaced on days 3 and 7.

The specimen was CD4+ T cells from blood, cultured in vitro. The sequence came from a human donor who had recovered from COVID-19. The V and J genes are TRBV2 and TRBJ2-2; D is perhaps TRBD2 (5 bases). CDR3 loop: CASRRDNSGELFF. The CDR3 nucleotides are TGTGCCAGCAGGAGGGATAATTCCGGGGAGCTGTTTTTT.